This TCR beta chain was identified in a study of graft-versus-host responses after intestinal transplantation. Comments on this clone: The antigen remains undetermined.

The V segment lost 0 bases and the J segment 0 bases; nucleotides outside the gene matches: 2. Germline CDR1 reads KGHSH; CDR2 reads LQKENI. This CDR3 region has 18 residues. The study's findings and limits: GvH clones appeared in recipient marrow, some first in ileum or blood. Maximum circulating GvH clone levels tracked with early post-transplant HvG decreases. Allograft graft-versus-host to host-versus-graft clonal ratios ran high in patients with graft-donor T cell macrochimerism.

Intraepithelial and lamina propria lymphocytes were isolated from graft specimens. Generated by immunoSEQ multiplex PCR, the TCRdb table keeps only in-frame clones and is missing some. The table records more than 15,000 clones, 79% of them present only once. Sequenced here: ileum tissue, sampled almost 470 days after intestinal transplant. The rearrangement joins TRBV18 to TRBJ2-2, with 12 bases matching TRBD1. The source is a human patient who received an intestinal transplant, so some T cells may come from the graft donor. CDR3 DNA: TGTGCCAGCTCACCACCGGGACAGGGGGCTACGAACACCGGGGAGCTGTTTTTT. Translating gives CASSPPGQGATNTGELFF.